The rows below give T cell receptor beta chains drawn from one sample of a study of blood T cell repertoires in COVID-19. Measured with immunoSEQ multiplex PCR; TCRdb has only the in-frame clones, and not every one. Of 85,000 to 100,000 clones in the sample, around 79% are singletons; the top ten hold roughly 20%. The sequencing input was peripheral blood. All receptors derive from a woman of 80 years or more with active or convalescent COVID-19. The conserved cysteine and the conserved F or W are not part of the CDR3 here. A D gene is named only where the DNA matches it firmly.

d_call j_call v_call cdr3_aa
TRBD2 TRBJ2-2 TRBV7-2 ASSELAGGFTGELF
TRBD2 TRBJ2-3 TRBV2 ASSEVGGRQRTQY
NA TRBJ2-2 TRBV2 ASRPSAANTGELF
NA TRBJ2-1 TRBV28 ASSPVRPAPLDGNEQF
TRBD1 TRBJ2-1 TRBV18 ASSPGQGEGAL
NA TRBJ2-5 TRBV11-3 ASSLGQDQETQY
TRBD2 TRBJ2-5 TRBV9 ASSQGAGALETQY
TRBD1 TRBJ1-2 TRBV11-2 ASSRKGTGVNYGYT
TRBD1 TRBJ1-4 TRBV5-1 ASSPLTGQGAKEKLF
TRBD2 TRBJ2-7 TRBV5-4 ASSPGTSGTKGYEQY
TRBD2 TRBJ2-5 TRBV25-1 ASSEFSGVVETQY
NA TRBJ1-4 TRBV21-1 ASSKDGGHRNEKLF
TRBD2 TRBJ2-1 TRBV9 ASSVEAASGKLYNEQF
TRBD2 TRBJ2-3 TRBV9 ASSAPSSGRGTDTQY
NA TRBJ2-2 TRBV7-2 ASSLAYVGELF
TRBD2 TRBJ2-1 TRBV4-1 ASSQDVAGGPHEQF
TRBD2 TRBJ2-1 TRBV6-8 ASPDLLAVRDNEQF
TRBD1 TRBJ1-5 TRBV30 AWTSGTGLNQPQH
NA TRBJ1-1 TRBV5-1 ASRWTAPSEAF
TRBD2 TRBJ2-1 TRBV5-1 ASSLSLAGGSGDEQF
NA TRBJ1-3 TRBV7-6 ASSPTGYSGNTIY
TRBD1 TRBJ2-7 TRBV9 ASSVGQGAYEQY
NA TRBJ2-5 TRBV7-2 ASSFNPGVQETQY
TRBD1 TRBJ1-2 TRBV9 ASSDKGQNYGYT
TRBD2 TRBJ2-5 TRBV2 ASSVAGGGETQY
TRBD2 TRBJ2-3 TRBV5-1 ASIPGLAEGSDTQY
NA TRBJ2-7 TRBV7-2 ASSLWSTARDPYEQY
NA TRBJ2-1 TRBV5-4 ASSSKTGYNEQF
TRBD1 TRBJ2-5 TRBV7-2 ASSLRQGYEETQY
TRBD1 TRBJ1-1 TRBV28 ASSLMAGGTEAF
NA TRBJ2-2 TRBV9 ASSAGRNTGELF
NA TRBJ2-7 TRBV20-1 SASAGLYYEQY
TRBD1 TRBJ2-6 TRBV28 ASRKWTGGPGANVLT
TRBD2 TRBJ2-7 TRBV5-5 ASSGGTSGSYEQY
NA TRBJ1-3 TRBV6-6 ASSYADRSGNTIY
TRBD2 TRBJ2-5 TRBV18 ASSPPGSGSGETQY
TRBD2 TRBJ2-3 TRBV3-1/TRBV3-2 ASSQEASGRGIDTQY
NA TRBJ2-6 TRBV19 ASSKDRSSGANVLT
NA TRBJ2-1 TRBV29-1 SVGRTYNEQF
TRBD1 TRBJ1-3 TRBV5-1 ASSSGGQGMFSGNTIY
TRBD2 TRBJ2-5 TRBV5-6 ASSLRTSGRMRQETQY
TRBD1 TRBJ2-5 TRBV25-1 ASSEWGQGGETQY
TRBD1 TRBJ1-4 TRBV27 ASSFSGTGYEKLF
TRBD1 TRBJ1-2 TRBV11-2 ASSFGQGGYGYT
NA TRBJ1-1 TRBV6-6 ASRPSRDPGNTEAF
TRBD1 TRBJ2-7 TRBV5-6 ASSSRTGGPLPYEQY
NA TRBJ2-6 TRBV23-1 ASSQSGAFSGANVLT
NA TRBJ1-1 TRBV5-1 ASSFGVDTEAF
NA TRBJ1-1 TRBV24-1 ATKAAGQGTEAF
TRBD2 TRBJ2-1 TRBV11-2 ASSLSGISYNEQF